This T cell receptor beta chain was retrieved from a study of blood T cell repertoires in COVID-19. Overall study: PBMCs, B-cell-depleted T cells, or T cells were the source of the cDNA or gDNA that made up the material.

Germline V gives CDR1 MNHNY, CDR2 SVGAGI (reference sequence). With 5 bases clipped from V and 5 bases from J, the junction kept 8 bases outside the gene matches. The CDR3 covers 14 residues. Authors' analysis steps: Estimates of nucleated cell counts were drawn from the amplification of reference gene primers. Profiling relied on immunoSEQ multiplex PCR, and the TCRdb table lists in-frame clones only, not all of them. D and trimming come from the DNA, and the V and J calls and clone size come from that table. The sample holds some 50,000 clones, 80% to 90% seen once. The origin of this receptor is a human donor in a cohort sampled during active COVID-19. The donor label of this sample is uncertain. This rearrangement joins TRBV6-6 to TRBJ1-1, with 7 bases aligning to TRBD1. Sequences were obtained from peripheral blood. The CDR3 reads CASSAQTGRTEAFF. CDR3 sequence (DNA): TGTGCCAGCAGTGCCCAGACAGGGCGGACTGAAGCTTTCTTT.